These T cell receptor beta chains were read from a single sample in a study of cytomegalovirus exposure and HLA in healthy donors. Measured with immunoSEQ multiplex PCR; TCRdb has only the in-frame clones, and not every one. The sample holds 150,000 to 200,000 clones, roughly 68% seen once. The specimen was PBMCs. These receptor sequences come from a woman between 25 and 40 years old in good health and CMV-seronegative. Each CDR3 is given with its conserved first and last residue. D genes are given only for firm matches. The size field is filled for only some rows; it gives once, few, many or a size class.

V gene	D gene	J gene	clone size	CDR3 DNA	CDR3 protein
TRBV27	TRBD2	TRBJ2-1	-	TGTGCCAGCAGTTTAACACTAGCGGGGGTCGAGCAGTTCTTC	CASSLTLAGVEQFF
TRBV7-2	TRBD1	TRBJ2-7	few	TGTGCCAGCAGCAAGACACAGGGGGCCTTATACGAGCAGTACTTC	CASSKTQGALYEQYF
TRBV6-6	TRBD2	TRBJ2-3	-	TGTGCCAGCACCTATAGCGGGGGGGCCCCAGATACGCAGTATTTT	CASTYSGGAPDTQYF
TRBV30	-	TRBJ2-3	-	TGTGCCTGGACAGCTCCGGGCAAAAGGGGAACAGATACGCAGTATTTT	CAWTAPGKRGTDTQYF
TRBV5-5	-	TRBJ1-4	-	TGTGCCAGCAGCTTGGAATATTTCACAGCCGTCAATGAAAAACTGTTTTTT	CASSLEYFTAVNEKLFF
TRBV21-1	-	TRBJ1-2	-	TGTGCCAGCAGCAGGGACAGGGAGGATAACTATGGCTACACCTTC	CASSRDREDNYGYTF
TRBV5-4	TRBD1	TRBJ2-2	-	TGTGCCAGCAGTTACGGGACAGCGAACACCGGGGAGCTGTTTTTT	CASSYGTANTGELFF
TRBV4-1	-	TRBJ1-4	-	TGCGCCAGCAGCCGGGTGGACAGTGAAGCAGAAAAACTGTTTTTT	CASSRVDSEAEKLFF
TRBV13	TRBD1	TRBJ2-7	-	TGTGCCAGCAGCCCATCTTCGGGACAGGGGGCTCGTGAGCAGTACTTC	CASSPSSGQGAREQYF
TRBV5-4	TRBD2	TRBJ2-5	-	TGTGCCAGCAGAGCGGGACTAGCGGGAGTGGGGGAGCAGTACTTC	CASRAGLAGVGEQYF
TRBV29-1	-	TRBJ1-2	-	TGCAGCGTTGTTTCCGAACGGAGATACGGCTACACCTTC	CSVVSERRYGYTF
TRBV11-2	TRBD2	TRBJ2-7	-	TGTGCCAGCAGCCGGACTAGTGCCGCCCTATACGAGCAGTACTTC	CASSRTSAALYEQYF
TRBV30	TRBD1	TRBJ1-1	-	TGTGCCTGGAGAACCTCAGGGGGCTGGTACACTGAAGCTTTCTTT	CAWRTSGGWYTEAFF
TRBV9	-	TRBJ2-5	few	TGTGCCAGCAGCGCGCAGCCGACTTCTCAAGAGACCCAGTACTTC	CASSAQPTSQETQYF
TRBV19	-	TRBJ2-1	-	TGTGCCAGTAGTATGGGACTTATCAATGAGCAGTTCTTC	CASSMGLINEQFF
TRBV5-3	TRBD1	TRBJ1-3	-	TGTGCCAGAAGCTTGTTCAAGGGACAGGGGGCCGGAAACACCATATATTTT	CARSLFKGQGAGNTIYF
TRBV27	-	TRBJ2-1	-	TGTGCCACCCGCATAGGGTCGGCGGGCATTGGAGTCCGGGTCAGCTCCTACAATGAGCAGTTCTTC	CATRIGSAGIGVRVSSYNEQFF
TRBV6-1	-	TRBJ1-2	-	TGTGCCAGCAGTGAAGCAGGGGAGGGATATGGCTACACCTTC	CASSEAGEGYGYTF